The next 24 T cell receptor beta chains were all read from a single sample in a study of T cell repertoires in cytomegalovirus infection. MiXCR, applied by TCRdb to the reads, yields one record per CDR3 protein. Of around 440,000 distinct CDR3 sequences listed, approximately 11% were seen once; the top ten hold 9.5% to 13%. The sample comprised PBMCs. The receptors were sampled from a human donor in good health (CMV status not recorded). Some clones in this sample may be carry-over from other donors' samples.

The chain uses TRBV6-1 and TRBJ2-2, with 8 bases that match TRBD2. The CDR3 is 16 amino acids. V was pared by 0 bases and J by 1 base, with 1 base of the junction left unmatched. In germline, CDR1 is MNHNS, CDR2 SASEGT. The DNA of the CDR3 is TGTGCCAGCAGTGAAGCCCTAGCGGGGAACACCGGGGAGCTGTTTTTT. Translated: CASSEALAGNTGELFF.

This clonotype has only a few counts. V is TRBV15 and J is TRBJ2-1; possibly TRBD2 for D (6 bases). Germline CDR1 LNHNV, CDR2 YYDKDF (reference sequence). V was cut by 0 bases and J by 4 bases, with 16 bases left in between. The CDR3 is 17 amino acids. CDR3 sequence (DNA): TGTGCCACCAGCAGAGATCCAAGCGGGTCCTTTTACAATGAGCAGTTCTTC. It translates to CATSRDPSGSFYNEQFF.

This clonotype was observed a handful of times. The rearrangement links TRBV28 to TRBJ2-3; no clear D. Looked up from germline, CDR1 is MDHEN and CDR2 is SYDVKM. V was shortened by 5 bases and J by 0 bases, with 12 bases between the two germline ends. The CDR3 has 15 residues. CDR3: CASSPPKASTDTQYF. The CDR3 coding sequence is TGTGCCAGCAGTCCCCCCAAGGCTAGCACAGATACGCAGTATTTT.

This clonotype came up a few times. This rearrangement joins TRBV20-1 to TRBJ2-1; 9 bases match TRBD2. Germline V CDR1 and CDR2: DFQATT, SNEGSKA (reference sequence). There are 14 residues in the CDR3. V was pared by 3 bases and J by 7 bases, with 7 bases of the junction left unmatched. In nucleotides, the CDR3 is TGCAGTGCTAGTATTAGCGGGAGAGGAAATGAGCAGTTCTTC. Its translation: CSASISGRGNEQFF.

In DNA form, the CDR3 reads TGTGCCAGCAGGCCAGGGCGGGGCTCCTACAATGAGCAGTTCTTC. Residues: CASRPGRGSYNEQFF. The chain links TRBV7-3 to TRBJ2-1; D might be TRBD2 (6 bases). Germline loops: CDR1 SGHTA, CDR2 FQGTGA. V was clipped by 6 bases and J by 0 bases, with 12 bases between them. This CDR3 is 15 amino acids long.

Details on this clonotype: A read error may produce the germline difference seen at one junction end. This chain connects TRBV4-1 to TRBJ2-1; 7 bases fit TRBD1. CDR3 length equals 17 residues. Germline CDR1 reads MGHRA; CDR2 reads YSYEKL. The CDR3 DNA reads TGTGCCGGCAGCCAAGAAGCCCGGGCAGGGGGCTACAATGAGCAGTTCTTC. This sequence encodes CAGSQEARAGGYNEQFF.

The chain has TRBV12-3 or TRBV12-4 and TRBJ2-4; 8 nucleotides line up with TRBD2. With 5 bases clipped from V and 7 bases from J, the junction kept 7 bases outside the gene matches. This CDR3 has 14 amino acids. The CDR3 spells CASSPGGLRNIQYF. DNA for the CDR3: TGTGCCAGCAGTCCGGGGGGGCTCAGGAACATTCAGTACTTC.

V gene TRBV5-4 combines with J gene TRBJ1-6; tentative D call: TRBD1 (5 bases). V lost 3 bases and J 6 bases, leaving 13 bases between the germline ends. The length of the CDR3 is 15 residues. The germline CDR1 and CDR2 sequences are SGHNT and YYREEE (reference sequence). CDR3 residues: CASSSGRETNSPLHF. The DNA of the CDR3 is TGTGCCAGCAGCTCCGGCAGGGAAACTAATTCACCCCTCCACTTT.

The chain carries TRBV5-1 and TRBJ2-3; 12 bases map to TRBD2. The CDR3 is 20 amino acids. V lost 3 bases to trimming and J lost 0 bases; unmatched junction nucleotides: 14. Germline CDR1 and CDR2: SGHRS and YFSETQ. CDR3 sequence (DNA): TGCGCCAGCAGCTATACCCCCTGGACTAGCGGGACTACTAGCACAGATACGCAGTATTTT. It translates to CASSYTPWTSGTTSTDTQYF. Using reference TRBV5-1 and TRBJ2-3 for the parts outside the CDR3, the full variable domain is KAGVTQTPRYLIKTRGQQVTLSCSPISGHRSVSWYQQTPGQGLQFLFEYFSETQRNKGNFPGRFSGRQFSNSRSEMNVSTLELGDSALYLCASSYTPWTSGTTSTDTQYFGPGTRLTVL.

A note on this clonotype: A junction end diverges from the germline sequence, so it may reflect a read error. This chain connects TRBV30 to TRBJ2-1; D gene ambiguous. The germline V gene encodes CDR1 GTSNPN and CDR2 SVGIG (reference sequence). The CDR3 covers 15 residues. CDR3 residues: CTWTRLASSYNEQFF. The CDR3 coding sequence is TGTACCTGGACCCGACTGGCGAGCTCCTACAATGAGCAGTTCTTC.

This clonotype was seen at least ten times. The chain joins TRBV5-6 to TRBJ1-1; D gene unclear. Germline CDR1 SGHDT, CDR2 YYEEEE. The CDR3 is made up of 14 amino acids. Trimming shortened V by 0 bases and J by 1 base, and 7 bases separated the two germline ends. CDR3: CASSLGTSNTEAFF. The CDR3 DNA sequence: TGTGCCAGCAGCTTGGGGACGTCGAACACTGAAGCTTTCTTT. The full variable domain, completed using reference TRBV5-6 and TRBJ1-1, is DAGVTQSPTHLIKTRGQQVTLRCSPKSGHDTVSWYQQALGQGPQFIFQYYEEEERQRGNFPDRFSGHQFPNYSSELNVNALLLGDSALYLCASSLGTSNTEAFFGQGTRLTVV.

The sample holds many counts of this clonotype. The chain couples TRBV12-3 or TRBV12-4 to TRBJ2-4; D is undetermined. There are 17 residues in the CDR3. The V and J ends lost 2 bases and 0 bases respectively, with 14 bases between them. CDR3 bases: TGTGCCAGCAGTTTATCCCCGACTTTATTAGCCAAAAACATTCAGTACTTC. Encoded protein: CASSLSPTLLAKNIQYF.

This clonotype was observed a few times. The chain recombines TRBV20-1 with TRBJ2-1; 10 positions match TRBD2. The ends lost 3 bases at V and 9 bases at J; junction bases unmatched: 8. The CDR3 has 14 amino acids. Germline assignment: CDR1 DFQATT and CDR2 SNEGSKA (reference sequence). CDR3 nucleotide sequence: TGCAGTGCTAGCCAAGCGGGAGGGCCCGTTGAGCAGTTCTTC. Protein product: CSASQAGGPVEQFF.

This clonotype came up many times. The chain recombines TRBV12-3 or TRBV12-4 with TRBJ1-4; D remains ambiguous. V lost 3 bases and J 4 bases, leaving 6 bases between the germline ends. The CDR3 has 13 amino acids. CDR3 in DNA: TGTGCCAGCAGTTTGAGATATAATGAAAAACTGTTTTTT. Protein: CASSLRYNEKLFF.

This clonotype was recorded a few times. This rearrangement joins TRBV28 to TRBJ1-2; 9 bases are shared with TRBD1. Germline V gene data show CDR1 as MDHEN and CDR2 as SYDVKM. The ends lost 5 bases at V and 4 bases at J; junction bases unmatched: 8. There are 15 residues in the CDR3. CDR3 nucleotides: TGTGCCAGCAGTCTGGACAGGGGCGATAGCTATGGCTACACCTTC. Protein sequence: CASSLDRGDSYGYTF.

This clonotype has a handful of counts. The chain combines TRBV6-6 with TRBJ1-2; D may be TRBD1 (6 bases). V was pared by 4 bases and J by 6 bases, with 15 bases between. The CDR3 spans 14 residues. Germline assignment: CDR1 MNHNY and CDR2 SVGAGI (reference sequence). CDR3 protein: CASSSTGRVHGYTF. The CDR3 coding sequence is TGTGCCAGCAGTTCGACAGGAAGAGTACATGGCTACACCTTC.

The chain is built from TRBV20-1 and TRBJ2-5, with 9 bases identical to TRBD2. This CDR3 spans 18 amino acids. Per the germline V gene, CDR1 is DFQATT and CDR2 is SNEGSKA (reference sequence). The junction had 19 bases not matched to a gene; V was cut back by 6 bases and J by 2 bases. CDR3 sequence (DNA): TGCAGTGCCGATGACAGGGAGGTCTCGCTAGCGGGGCAAGAGACCCAGTACTTC. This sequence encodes CSADDREVSLAGQETQYF.

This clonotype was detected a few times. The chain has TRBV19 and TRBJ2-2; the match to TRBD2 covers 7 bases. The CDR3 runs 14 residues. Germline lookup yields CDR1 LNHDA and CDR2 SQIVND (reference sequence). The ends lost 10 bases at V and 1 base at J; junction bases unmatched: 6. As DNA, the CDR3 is TGTGCCACCCTGGGAGGGCGGAACACCGGGGAGCTGTTTTTT. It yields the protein CATLGGRNTGELFF.

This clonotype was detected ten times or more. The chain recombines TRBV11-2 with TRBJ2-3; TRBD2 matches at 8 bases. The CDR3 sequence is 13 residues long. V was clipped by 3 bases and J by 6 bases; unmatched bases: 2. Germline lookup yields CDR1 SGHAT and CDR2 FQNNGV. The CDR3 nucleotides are TGTGCCAGCAGCTTCGGGAGGGCGGATACGCAGTATTTT. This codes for CASSFGRADTQYF. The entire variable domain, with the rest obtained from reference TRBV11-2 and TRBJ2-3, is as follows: EAGVAQSPRYKIIEKRQSVAFWCNPISGHATLYWYQQILGQGPKLLIQFQNNGVVDDSQLPKDRFSAERLKGVDSTLKIQPAKLEDSAVYLCASSFGRADTQYFGPGTRLTVL.

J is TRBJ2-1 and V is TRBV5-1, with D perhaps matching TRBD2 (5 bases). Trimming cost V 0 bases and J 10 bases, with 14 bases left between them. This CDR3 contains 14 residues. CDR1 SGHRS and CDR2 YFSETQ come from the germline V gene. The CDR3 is CASSLDAGRLEQFF. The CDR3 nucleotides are TGCGCCAGCAGCTTGGATGCGGGCCGCCTCGAGCAGTTCTTC. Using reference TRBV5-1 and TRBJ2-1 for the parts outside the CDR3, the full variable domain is KAGVTQTPRYLIKTRGQQVTLSCSPISGHRSVSWYQQTPGQGLQFLFEYFSETQRNKGNFPGRFSGRQFSNSRSEMNVSTLELGDSALYLCASSLDAGRLEQFFGPGTRLTVL.

CDR3 coding DNA: TGCAGTGCTAGAGGGACAGGGGGACAGTATGGCTACACCTTC. Translated: CSARGTGGQYGYTF. V and J are TRBV20-1 and TRBJ1-2; 10 bases map to TRBD1. The CDR3 is 14 residues long. Germline loops: CDR1 DFQATT, CDR2 SNEGSKA (reference sequence). Unmatched junction bases numbered 4, after V lost 1 base and J lost 5 bases.

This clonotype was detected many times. The CDR3 loop reads CASSYSKWGRNTEAFF. CDR3 sequence (DNA): TGTGCCAGCAGTTACTCGAAGTGGGGCAGGAACACTGAAGCTTTCTTT. The chain carries TRBV6-7 and TRBJ1-1; a weak D match, TRBD1 (5 bases). TRBV6-7 is an ORF, and what it does is uncertain. The CDR3 has 16 amino acids. V was pared by 0 bases and J by 1 base, with 12 bases between.

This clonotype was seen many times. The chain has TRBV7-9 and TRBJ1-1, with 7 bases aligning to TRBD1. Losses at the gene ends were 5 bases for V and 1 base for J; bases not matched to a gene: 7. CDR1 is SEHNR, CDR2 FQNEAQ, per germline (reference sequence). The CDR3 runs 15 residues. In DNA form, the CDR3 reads TGTGCCAGCAGCAGACCAGGGGGTGGGAACACTGAAGCTTTCTTT. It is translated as CASSRPGGGNTEAFF.

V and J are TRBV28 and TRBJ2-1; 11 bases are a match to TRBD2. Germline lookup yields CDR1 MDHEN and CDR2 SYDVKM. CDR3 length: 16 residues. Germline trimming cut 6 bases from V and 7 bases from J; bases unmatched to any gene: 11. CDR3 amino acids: CASRTYLLAGDNEQFF. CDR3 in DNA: TGTGCCAGCAGGACTTACTTACTAGCGGGGGATAATGAGCAGTTCTTC.